The 22 T cell receptor beta chains in this list originate from one sample, sequenced in a study of regulatory T cells in long-lasting Graves disease. Arm-PCR with iRepertoire HTBI primers amplified the CDR3 regions for these TCR beta libraries. Each CDR3 protein is one row after TCRdb ran MiXCR on the multiplex PCR reads. The sample shows 650,000 to 700,000 distinct CDR3 sequences, about 32% of them seen only once. The time point is: persistent/refractory GD, antithyroid drugs over 5 years with positive TRAb. TCR sequences were obtained from RNA taken from PBMCs. Here the sequenced sample was peripheral blood mononuclear cells (PBMCs), taken when the disease was refractory, from a patient treated with antithyroid drugs. The receptors here all came from a female donor with Graves disease.

The gene calls are TRBV29-1 and TRBJ2-2; 7 bases map to TRBD2. Germline CDR1 SQVTM, CDR2 ANQGSEA. The CDR3 totals 16 residues. The trim removed 4 bases at V and 3 bases at J, leaving 11 bases unmatched. In nucleotides, the CDR3 is TGCAGCGTTGTTGGTCGCGGGAGTGGTGACACCGGGGAGCTGTTTTTT. Translated, it gives CSVVGRGSGDTGELFF.

This chain links TRBV19 with TRBJ1-2; possible D gene TRBD1, 5 bases. The ends were cut back, 11 bases at V and 3 bases at J, with 13 bases in the middle. This CDR3 comprises 12 residues. Germline V lookup: CDR1 LNHDA, CDR2 SQIVND (reference sequence). The CDR3 sequence: CAVSGEDYGYTF. CDR3 coding DNA: TGTGCCGTGTCGGGGGAAGACTATGGCTACACCTTC.

The V call is TRBV20-1, the J call TRBJ2-2; possible D gene TRBD2, 6 bases. Per the germline V gene, CDR1 is DFQATT and CDR2 is SNEGSKA (reference sequence). The CDR3 runs to 16 residues. The V end lost 4 bases, the J end lost 6 bases, and 21 bases lay between the germline ends. DNA of the CDR3: TGCAGTGCTACCGGGACTGAGCGTTGGGGCGCCGGGGAGCTGTTTTTT. Protein: CSATGTERWGAGELFF.

The rearrangement links TRBV11-2 to TRBJ1-4; possible D gene TRBD1, 5 bases. The germline V gene encodes CDR1 SGHAT and CDR2 FQNNGV. The CDR3 runs 14 residues. V shed 4 bases and J shed 5 bases, with 11 bases lying between them. In DNA form, the CDR3 reads TGTGCCAGCAGCTGGGGGGGATCAAATGAAAAACTGTTTTTT. Its protein product is CASSWGGSNEKLFF.

This chain's CDR3 is CATSVLAGVEQYF. CDR3 bases: TGTGCCACCAGCGTACTAGCGGGAGTCGAGCAGTACTTC. J is TRBJ2-7 and V is TRBV15; 11 bases are shared with TRBD2. CDR3 size: 13 residues. CDR1 LNHNV and CDR2 YYDKDF come from the germline V gene (reference sequence). V trimming: 5 bases; J trimming: 6 bases; junction bases outside the gene matches: 3.

This clonotype was seen more than once but under ten times. The V gene is TRBV6-1, the J gene TRBJ2-7; 7 bases agree with TRBD2. V shed 7 bases, J shed 7 bases, and the junction held 7 bases outside the gene matches. CDR1 and CDR2 from the germline V gene are MNHNS and SASEGT. The CDR3 is made up of 12 amino acids. The CDR3 nucleotides are TGTGCCAGCAAGGCGGGAGTGGAAGAGCAGTACTTC. It specifies CASKAGVEEQYF.

This clonotype has a handful of counts. The chain is built from TRBV6-1 and TRBJ2-7; 9 nucleotides agree with TRBD1. The germline CDR1 and CDR2 sequences are MNHNS and SASEGT. V lost 5 bases and J lost 5; bases outside the gene matches: 7. The CDR3 extends over 14 amino acids. The CDR3 reads CASSLGQGFDEQYF. CDR3 bases: TGTGCCAGCAGTCTGGGACAGGGATTCGACGAGCAGTACTTC.

This clonotype was recorded at least ten times. This chain links TRBV2 with TRBJ2-7; no clear D gene. The V end lost 2 bases, the J end lost 0 bases, and 11 bases lay between the germline ends. This CDR3 region has 15 residues. Germline V gene lookup returns CDR1 SNHLY and CDR2 FYNNEI. The CDR3 region is CASSEFLGFSYEQYF. The CDR3 region has the DNA TGTGCCAGCAGTGAATTTTTAGGGTTCTCCTACGAGCAGTACTTC.

This clonotype was seen a few times. The J gene is TRBJ2-5, the V gene TRBV7-3; 9 nucleotides align to TRBD2. There are 15 residues in the CDR3. Germline assignment: CDR1 SGHTA and CDR2 FQGTGA. J gave up 5 bases and V 5 bases, and 9 bases lay outside the gene matches. The CDR3 sequence: CASSPLAGGKETQYF. DNA for the CDR3: TGTGCCAGCAGCCCTCTCGCGGGAGGGAAGGAGACCCAGTACTTC.

This clonotype came up a few times. This chain's CDR3 is CASSLRRQGPSGYEQYF. As DNA, the CDR3 is TGTGCCAGCAGCTTGAGGCGGCAGGGCCCTTCCGGCTACGAGCAGTACTTC. The chain recombines TRBV13 with TRBJ2-7; maybe TRBD1 (5 bases). V was shortened by 3 bases and J by 3 bases, with 21 bases between the two germline ends. CDR3 length: 17 amino acids. Germline loops: CDR1 PRHDT, CDR2 FYEKMQ (reference sequence).

The rearrangement joins TRBV5-5 to TRBJ1-1; 7 nucleotides align to TRBD1. V was pared by 5 bases and J by 4 bases, with 11 bases of the junction left unmatched. Germline V CDR1 and CDR2: SGHKS, YYEKEE (reference sequence). There are 15 residues in the CDR3. The CDR3 spells CASRLTGLVGTEAFF. In DNA form, the CDR3 reads TGTGCCAGCAGGCTGACAGGGCTGGTGGGCACTGAAGCTTTCTTT.

This clonotype was recorded at least ten times. The chain joins TRBV12-3 or TRBV12-4 to TRBJ2-5; D remains ambiguous. The CDR3 consists of 14 residues. Trimming took off 3 bases at V and 4 bases at J, with 12 bases between the two ends. The CDR3 nucleotides are TGTGCCAGCAGTTTCCGTCAGGTCGCAGAGACCCAGTACTTC. Translation: CASSFRQVAETQYF.

This clonotype was recorded many times. The gene calls are TRBV12-3 or TRBV12-4 and TRBJ1-1; D unclear. The CDR3 extends over 14 amino acids. Trimming left V 1 base short and J 0 bases short, with 6 bases between. The CDR3 nucleotides read TGTGCCAGCAGTTTAGGATACATGAACACTGAAGCTTTCTTT. Its translation is CASSLGYMNTEAFF.

This clonotype was seen many times. The rearrangement uses TRBV2 and TRBJ1-1, with D unresolved. The CDR3 has 17 amino acids. Trimming pared 0 bases from V and 3 bases from J, leaving 17 bases between. CDR1 and CDR2 (germline): SNHLY, FYNNEI. The chain's CDR3 is CASSEALPEGRDTEAFF. The DNA of the CDR3 is TGTGCCAGCAGTGAAGCGCTTCCCGAGGGTAGGGACACTGAAGCTTTCTTT.

The gene calls are TRBV20-1 and TRBJ2-7; TRBD1 matches 7 bases. The germline CDR1 and CDR2 sequences are DFQATT and SNEGSKA (reference sequence). V lost 6 bases, J lost 4 bases, and 15 bases stayed unmatched. The CDR3 is made up of 15 amino acids. CDR3 sequence: CSAKGMGQQYYEQYF. CDR3 DNA: TGCAGTGCGAAGGGGATGGGACAGCAGTATTACGAGCAGTACTTC.

This clonotype was recorded many times. Here the CDR3 DNA reads TGTGCCAGCAGCTTAGCGGGGGGCTACGAGCAGTACTTC. Its translation: CASSLAGGYEQYF. The chain uses TRBV7-2 and TRBJ2-7, with a tentative D call TRBD2 (6 bases). The CDR3 loop spans 13 amino acids. The ends were cut back, 0 bases at V and 3 bases at J, with 6 bases in the middle. Germline V lookup: CDR1 SGHTA, CDR2 FQGNSA.

The V call is TRBV7-9, the J call TRBJ1-1, with D perhaps matching TRBD1 (5 bases). Trimming shortened V by 5 bases and J by 3 bases, and 19 bases separated the two germline ends. The CDR3 extends over 16 amino acids. The germline CDR1 and CDR2 sequences are SEHNR and FQNEAQ (reference sequence). CDR3 nucleotides: TGTGCCAGCAGCCTTTCGTCAGGGTTGGGTCACACTGAAGCTTTCTTT. It codes for CASSLSSGLGHTEAFF.

This clonotype appeared a few times. The chain has TRBV7-9 and TRBJ2-5, with D unresolved. This CDR3 spans 13 amino acids. V gave up 7 bases and J gave up 5 bases, with 14 bases separating them. Germline loops: CDR1 SEHNR, CDR2 FQNEAQ (reference sequence). CDR3: CASNSWTAETQYF. CDR3 coding DNA: TGTGCCAGCAACTCCTGGACGGCGGAGACCCAGTACTTC.

As concerns this clonotype: A single base separates this from a much larger clone, so it may be a read error. V usage is TRBV7-9 and J usage is TRBJ1-2; 7 bases are shared with TRBD1. Germline V lookup: CDR1 SEHNR, CDR2 FQNEAQ (reference sequence). This CDR3 contains 13 residues. DNA of the CDR3: TGTACCAGCAGCACGCAGGGGGGCGATGGCTACACCTTC. Residues: CTSSTQGGDGYTF.

This clonotype has a handful of counts. This chain uses TRBV2 with TRBJ1-2; D perhaps matches TRBD1 (6 bases). V was clipped by 0 bases and J by 4 bases, with 24 bases between them. This CDR3 comprises 19 residues. Germline V gene lookup returns CDR1 SNHLY and CDR2 FYNNEI. DNA for the CDR3: TGTGCCAGCAGTGAAGCGCTGCGGACAGAGTCCCACTTTGGCTATGGCTACACCTTC. Protein product: CASSEALRTESHFGYGYTF.

This clonotype was seen ten or more times. The chain combines TRBV11-3 with TRBJ2-5; D is possibly TRBD1 (5 bases). CDR1 is SGHNT, CDR2 YENEEA, per germline. Between the trimmed V and J ends, which lost 0 bases and 3 bases, there was a span of 11 bases. There are 15 residues in the CDR3. CDR3 amino acids: CASSLDGQGEETQYF. The CDR3 DNA is TGTGCCAGCAGCTTAGATGGACAAGGTGAAGAGACCCAGTACTTC.

There are a few counts of this clonotype. The DNA of the CDR3 is TGTGCCTGGAGGTTTAAGGGCGTCGAGACCCAGTACTTC. It yields the protein CAWRFKGVETQYF. The chain links TRBV30 to TRBJ2-5; D unclear. Germline values: CDR1 GTSNPN, CDR2 SVGIG (reference sequence). Trimming shortened V by 3 bases and J by 5 bases, and 13 bases separated the two germline ends. The CDR3 extends over 13 amino acids.